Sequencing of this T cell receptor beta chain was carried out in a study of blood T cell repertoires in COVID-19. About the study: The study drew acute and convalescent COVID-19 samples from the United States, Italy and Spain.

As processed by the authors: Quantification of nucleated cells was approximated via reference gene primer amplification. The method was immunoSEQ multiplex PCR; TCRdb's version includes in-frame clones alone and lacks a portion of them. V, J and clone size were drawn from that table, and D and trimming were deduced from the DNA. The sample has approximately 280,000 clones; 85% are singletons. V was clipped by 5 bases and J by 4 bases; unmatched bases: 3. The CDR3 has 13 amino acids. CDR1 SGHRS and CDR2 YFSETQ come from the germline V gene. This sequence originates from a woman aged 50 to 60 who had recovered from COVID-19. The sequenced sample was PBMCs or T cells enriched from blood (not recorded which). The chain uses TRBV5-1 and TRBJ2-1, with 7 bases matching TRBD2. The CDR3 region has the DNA TGCGCCAGCAGACTAGCGCGATACAATGAGCAGTTCTTC. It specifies CASRLARYNEQFF.